This entry features one T cell receptor beta chain sequence. Its antigen has not been determined. Base qualities are not at hand, and no much larger clone is one base apart. The data originate from a study of blood T cell repertoires in COVID-19 (TCRdb year 2020). Background on the whole study: The collaborator samples originated in the United States, Italy and Spain and spanned the acute and convalescent phases of COVID-19. The prospective study material was composed of cDNA or gDNA derived from T cells, B-cell-depleted T cells, or PBMCs. Deeply sampled blood TCRbeta repertoires from subjects exposed to, actively infected with, or recovered from COVID-19 were included in the dataset. The repertoires were released in a freely available public database meant as a resource for research on the immune response to SARS-CoV-2. Samples came from the ongoing ImmuneRACE study (first 160 participants) plus 1,254 subjects from 6 global collaborators. The sample metadata nearly always contained a de-identified subject ID, COVID-19 status, age in years and sex. Where available, HLA class I and class II types were obtained from metadata supplied by the sample provider rather than from assay-based typing.

According to the germline V gene, CDR1 reads SGHRS and CDR2 reads YFSETQ. Reading from cysteine to phenylalanine, the CDR3 counts 14 amino acids. The entry retains the CDR3 DNA only, 42 bases that are in frame from base 1. V lost 4 bases and J lost 6 bases, and the count of bases not matched to a germline gene is 7. General study outcomes and caveats: The quantity of clinical and demographic metadata differed by source and by participant and was supplied without curation.

The collaborating institutions used their own protocols to collect whole blood in K2EDTA tubes. For TCRbeta analysis, collaborators shipped samples in one of three forms: frozen whole blood, isolated PBMCs, or DNA extracted from either of those sample types. The immunoSEQ Assay, a bias-controlled multiplex PCR, was used to amplify TCRbeta CDR3 regions from genomic DNA. The authors processed their data as follows. The number of nucleated cells in each sample was estimated from the amplification of reference gene primers within the assay. To quantify the absolute abundance of each unique TCRbeta CDR3 rearrangement, sequence reads were collapsed and filtered. For each sample, productive Simpson clonality was calculated as the square root of Simpson's diversity index over productive rearrangements. This is the immuneACCESS table as TCRdb keeps it, with only in-frame sequences that have V and J called. A part of the clones is gone; compared with another copy, unresolved V genes explain less than half, and the rest is unexplained. V and J calls and clone size follow that table, whereas D and trimming were derived from the DNA. A total of about 280,000 clones appear in this sample, around nine tenths of them only once. The top ten clonotypes cover approximately 4.2% of the sample.

The origin of this receptor is a man aged 35 to 55 with acute or convalescent COVID-19. The chain is encoded by TRBV5-1 joined to TRBJ2-1; TRBD1 lines up with 7 middle nucleotides. Sequencing was done on a sample of peripheral blood. The CDR3 loop reads CASSPGQDPNEQFF. Here is the DNA: TGCGCCAGCAGCCCCGGACAGGATCCCAATGAGCAGTTCTTC.